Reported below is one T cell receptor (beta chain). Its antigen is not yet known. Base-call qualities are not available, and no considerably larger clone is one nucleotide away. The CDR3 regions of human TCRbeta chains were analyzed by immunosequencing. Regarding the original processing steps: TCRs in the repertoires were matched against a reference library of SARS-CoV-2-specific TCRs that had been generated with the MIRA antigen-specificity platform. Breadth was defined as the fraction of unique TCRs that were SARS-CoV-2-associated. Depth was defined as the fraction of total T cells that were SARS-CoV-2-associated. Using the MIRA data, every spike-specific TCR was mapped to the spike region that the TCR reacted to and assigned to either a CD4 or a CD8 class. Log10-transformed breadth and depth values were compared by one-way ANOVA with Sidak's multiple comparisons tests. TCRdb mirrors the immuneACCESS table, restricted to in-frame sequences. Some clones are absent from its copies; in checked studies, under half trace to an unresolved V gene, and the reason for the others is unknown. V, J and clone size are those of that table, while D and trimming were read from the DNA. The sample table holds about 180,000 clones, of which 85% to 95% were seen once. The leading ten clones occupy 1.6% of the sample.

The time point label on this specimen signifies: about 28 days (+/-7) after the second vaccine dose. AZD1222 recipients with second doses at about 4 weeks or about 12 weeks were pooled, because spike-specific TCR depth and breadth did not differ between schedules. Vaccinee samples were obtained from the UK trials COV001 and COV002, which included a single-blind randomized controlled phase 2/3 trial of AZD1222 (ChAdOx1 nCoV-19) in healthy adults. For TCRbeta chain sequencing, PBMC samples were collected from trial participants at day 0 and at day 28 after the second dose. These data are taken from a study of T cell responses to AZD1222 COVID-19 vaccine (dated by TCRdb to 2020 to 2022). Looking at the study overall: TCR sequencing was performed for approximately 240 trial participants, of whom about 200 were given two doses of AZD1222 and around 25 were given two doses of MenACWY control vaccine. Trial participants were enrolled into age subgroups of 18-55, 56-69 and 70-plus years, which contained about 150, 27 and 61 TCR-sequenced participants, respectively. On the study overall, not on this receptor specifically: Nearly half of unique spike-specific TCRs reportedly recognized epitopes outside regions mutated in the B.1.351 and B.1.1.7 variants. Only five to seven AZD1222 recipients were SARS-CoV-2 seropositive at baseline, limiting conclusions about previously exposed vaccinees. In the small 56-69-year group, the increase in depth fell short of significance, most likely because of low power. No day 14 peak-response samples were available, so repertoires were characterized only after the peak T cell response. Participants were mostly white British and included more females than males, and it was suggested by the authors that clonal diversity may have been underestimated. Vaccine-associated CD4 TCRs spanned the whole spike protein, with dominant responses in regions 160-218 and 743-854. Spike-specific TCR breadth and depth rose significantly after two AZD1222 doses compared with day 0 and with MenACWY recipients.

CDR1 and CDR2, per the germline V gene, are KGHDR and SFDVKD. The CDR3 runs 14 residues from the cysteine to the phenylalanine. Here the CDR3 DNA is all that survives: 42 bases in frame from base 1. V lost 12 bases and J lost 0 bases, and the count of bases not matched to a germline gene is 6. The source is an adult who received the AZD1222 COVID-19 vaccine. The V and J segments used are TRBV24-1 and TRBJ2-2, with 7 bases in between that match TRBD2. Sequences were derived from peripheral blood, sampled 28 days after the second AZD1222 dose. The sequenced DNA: TGTGCCGCCGGCGGGAGCCCGAACACCGGGGAGCTGTTTTTT. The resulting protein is CAAGGSPNTGELFF.